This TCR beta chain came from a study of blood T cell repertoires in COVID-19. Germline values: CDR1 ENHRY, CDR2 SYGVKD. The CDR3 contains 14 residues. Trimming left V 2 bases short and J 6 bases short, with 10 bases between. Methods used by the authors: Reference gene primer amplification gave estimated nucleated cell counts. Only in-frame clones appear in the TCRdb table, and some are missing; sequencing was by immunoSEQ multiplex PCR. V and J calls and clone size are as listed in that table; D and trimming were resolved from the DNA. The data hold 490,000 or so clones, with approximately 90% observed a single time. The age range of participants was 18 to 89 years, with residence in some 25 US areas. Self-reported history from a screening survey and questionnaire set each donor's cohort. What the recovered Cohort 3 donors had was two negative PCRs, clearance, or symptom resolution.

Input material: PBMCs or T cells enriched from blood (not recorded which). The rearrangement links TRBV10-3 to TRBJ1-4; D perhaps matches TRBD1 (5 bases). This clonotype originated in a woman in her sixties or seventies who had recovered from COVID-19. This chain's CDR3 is CAISETGGDEKLFF. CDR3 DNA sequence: TGTGCCATCAGTGAGACGGGGGGGGATGAAAAACTGTTTTTT.